The entry that follows covers one T cell receptor beta chain sequence. Study processing details: It was from reference gene primer amplification that nucleated cell counts were estimated. Produced via immunoSEQ multiplex PCR; TCRdb's table is partial and in-frame only. V, J and clone size reflect that table, while D and trimming were determined from the DNA. The sample carries 380,000 or so clones, 70% to 90% recorded once. V trimming: 8 bases; J trimming: 6 bases; junction bases outside the gene matches: 8. The germline CDR1 and CDR2 sequences are MNHEY and SVGAGI. There are 14 residues in the CDR3. This sample is drawn from a study of blood T cell repertoires in COVID-19. Self-reported history from a screening survey and questionnaire set each donor's cohort.

Specimen: PBMCs or T cells enriched from blood (not recorded which). This clonotype was sampled from a woman aged 30 to 39 with acute COVID-19. The chain uses TRBV6-5 and TRBJ1-2; 11 bases line up with TRBD1. CDR3: CASGSPGQGDGYTF. CDR3 sequence (DNA): TGTGCCAGCGGCTCCCCGGGACAGGGGGATGGCTACACCTTC.